The next 27 T cell receptor beta chains were all read from a single sample in a study of T cell repertoires in cytomegalovirus infection (dated by TCRdb to the late 2010s). The reads were generated on an Illumina HiSeq 1500. The raw public reads went through TCRdb reprocessing: fastp at Q25, MiXCR clone calling, in-frame beta chains kept. Rows are combined by CDR3 protein, so each entry shows the most common genes and DNA. The sample records fewer than 550,000 distinct CDR3 sequences, more than 15% of which are singletons. The ten largest clones add up to about 24% of the sample. Sequenced sample: CD8+ T cells from PBMCs. The receptors originated from a human donor in good health (CMV status not recorded). Some clones in this sample may be carry-over from other donors' samples.

This clonotype was seen only a few times. The CDR3 spells CASSFQGITEAFF. The CDR3 bases are TGTGCCAGCAGTTTCCAGGGTATCACTGAAGCTTTCTTT. The chain is built from TRBV27 and TRBJ1-1, with a tentative D call TRBD1 (5 bases). CDR1 is MNHEY, CDR2 SMNVEV, per germline (reference sequence). Trimming cost V 3 bases and J 4 bases, with 9 bases left between them. The CDR3 has 13 residues.

This clonotype was recorded a few times. This chain uses TRBV5-6 with TRBJ2-1; D assignment may be TRBD1 or TRBD2 (5 bases each). The CDR3 extends over 14 amino acids. V lost 4 bases and J 7 bases, leaving 15 bases between the germline ends. Germline loops: CDR1 SGHDT, CDR2 YYEEEE. The CDR3 is CASSPWDRGNEQFF. As DNA, the CDR3 is TGTGCCAGCAGCCCCTGGGACCGAGGGAATGAGCAGTTCTTC.

In this sample, this clonotype turned up a few times. The chain joins TRBV2 to TRBJ2-7; D is unresolved. There are 12 residues in the CDR3. V was pared by 1 base and J by 4 bases, with 5 bases between. Germline values: CDR1 SNHLY, CDR2 FYNNEI. In DNA form, the CDR3 reads TGTGCCAGCAGTGAAGTAATGTACGAGCAGTACTTC. This translates into CASSEVMYEQYF.

The V gene is TRBV7-9, the J gene TRBJ2-7, with D perhaps matching TRBD1 (5 bases). CDR1 is SEHNR, CDR2 FQNEAQ, per germline (reference sequence). The CDR3 totals 16 residues. V was cut by 0 bases and J by 6 bases, with 18 bases left in between. CDR3 DNA: TGTGCCAGCAGCTTAGCGTGGAACAGGACGAATCGCGAGCAGTACTTC. It yields the protein CASSLAWNRTNREQYF.

The table lists this clonotype with many counts. This chain joins TRBV7-9 and TRBJ2-1; D is undetermined. There are 14 residues in the CDR3. Trimming pared 2 bases from V and 9 bases from J, leaving 14 bases between. The germline CDR1 and CDR2 sequences are SEHNR and FQNEAQ (reference sequence). The CDR3 DNA reads as TGTGCCAGCAGCTTATCGACTTCTCCGGGTGAGCAGTTCTTC. This encodes CASSLSTSPGEQFF.

The chain links TRBV4-1 to TRBJ2-5; D not resolved. Germline values: CDR1 MGHRA, CDR2 YSYEKL. The ends were cut back, 2 bases at V and 7 bases at J, with 14 bases in the middle. The CDR3 totals 14 residues. The CDR3: CASSQLDLEATQYF. The DNA of the CDR3 is TGCGCCAGCAGCCAATTGGATTTAGAGGCGACCCAGTACTTC.

This clonotype was seen many times. The chain uses TRBV28 and TRBJ2-5; D may correspond to TRBD1 or TRBD2 (6 bases each). The V end was cut by 2 bases, the J end by 5 bases, with 12 bases between. This CDR3 is built from 14 residues. Germline-derived CDR1 and CDR2 are MDHEN and SYDVKM. This CDR3 reads CASSLTGGEETQYF. As DNA, the CDR3 is TGTGCCAGCAGTTTAACCGGGGGCGAGGAGACCCAGTACTTC. Full variable domain (remainder filled in from reference TRBV28 and TRBJ2-5): DVKVTQSSRYLVKRTGEKVFLECVQDMDHENMFWYRQDPGLGLRLIYFSYDVKMKEKGDIPEGYSVSREKKERFSLILESASTNQTSMYLCASSLTGGEETQYFGPGTRLLVL.

This clonotype has ten or more counts. V is TRBV24-1 and J is TRBJ2-2, with TRBD2 identical over 9 bases. Germline CDR1 reads KGHDR; CDR2 reads SFDVKD. The CDR3 is 18 amino acids. V gave up 3 bases and J gave up 0 bases; unmatched junction bases: 7. The CDR3 is CATSDPLAGDANTGELFF. CDR3 nucleotide sequence: TGTGCCACCAGTGATCCCTTAGCGGGAGACGCGAACACCGGGGAGCTGTTTTTT.

This clonotype was found a few times. The CDR3 region is CASSLDSTGSGNTIYF. DNA of the CDR3: TGCGCCAGCAGCTTGGATTCAACAGGGTCTGGAAACACCATATATTTT. V is TRBV5-1 and J is TRBJ1-3; D possibly corresponds to TRBD1 (6 bases). Germline-derived CDR1 and CDR2 are SGHRS and YFSETQ. Trimming shortened V by 0 bases and J by 1 base, and 11 bases separated the two germline ends. The CDR3 is 16 residues long.

This rearrangement joins TRBV6-6 to TRBJ2-7; 7 bases match TRBD1. This CDR3 is built from 16 residues. The V gene end was trimmed by 2 bases and the J gene end by 0 bases; junction bases not matched to a gene: 7. Germline CDR1 MNHNY, CDR2 SVGAGI (reference sequence). The CDR3 protein is CASSYARQGPSYEQYF. CDR3 in DNA: TGTGCCAGCAGTTACGCTCGACAGGGTCCCTCCTACGAGCAGTACTTC.

The table lists this clonotype with a few counts. This CDR3 fails to terminate in the conserved phenylalanine or tryptophan, so it likely reflects a read error. This rearrangement joins TRBV19 to TRBJ2-1, with 9 bases identical to TRBD2. Germline values: CDR1 LNHDA, CDR2 SQIVND (reference sequence). Unmatched junction bases numbered 4, after V lost 0 bases and J lost 7 bases. The CDR3 is 15 amino acids. CDR3 nucleotides: TGTGCCAGTAGTATAGACGCGGGAGGGGGTAATGAGCAGTTCTTA. It translates to CASSIDAGGGNEQFL.

On this clonotype: With a much larger clone just one base away, this may be a read error. The CDR3 ends on some other residue instead of the conserved phenylalanine or tryptophan, so this is likely a read error. The genes are TRBV7-3 and TRBJ2-7; D perhaps matches TRBD1 (6 bases). Germline values: CDR1 SGHTA, CDR2 FQGTGA. There are 15 residues in the CDR3. With 5 bases removed from V and 2 bases from J, the gap between germline ends came to 16 bases. The CDR3 loop is CASSLTGHYAYEQYL. The CDR3 DNA reads TGTGCCAGCAGCCTTACGGGACACTACGCCTACGAGCAGTACTTA.

V gene TRBV27 combines with J gene TRBJ2-7, with TRBD2 matching over 11 bases. Germline-derived CDR1 and CDR2 are MNHEY and SMNVEV (reference sequence). The length of the CDR3 is 15 residues. With V trimmed by 2 bases and J by 4 bases, 4 bases remained unmatched. The CDR3 DNA sequence: TGTGCCAGCAGTTTAAATAGCGGGAGGGTTTACGAGCAGTACTTC. Translating gives CASSLNSGRVYEQYF.

Ten or more counts support this clonotype. The rearrangement uses TRBV12-3 or TRBV12-4 and TRBJ1-5; D is uncertain. The CDR3 consists of 12 residues. V lost 6 bases, J lost 5 bases, and 8 bases lay in between. The CDR3 bases are TGTGCCAGCAGCCCCCCCCATCAGCCCCAGCATTTT. This codes for CASSPPHQPQHF.

The table lists this clonotype with a few counts. V and J are TRBV4-1 and TRBJ2-5, with D unresolved. In germline, CDR1 is MGHRA, CDR2 YSYEKL. The CDR3 length is 13 residues. V gave up 2 bases and J gave up 5 bases, with 9 bases separating them. The CDR3 nucleotides read TGCGCCAGCAGCCAATCTGTCACGGAGACCCAGTACTTC. Translated, it gives CASSQSVTETQYF.

This clonotype occurred many times. The chain has TRBV5-4 and TRBJ2-1, with 8 bases that match TRBD2. The germline V gene has CDR1 SGHNT and CDR2 YYREEE (reference sequence). The CDR3 covers 16 residues. J lost 2 bases, V lost 1 base, and 5 bases had no gene match. Here the CDR3 reads CASSLRREVPYNEQFF. The CDR3 DNA is TGTGCCAGCAGCTTGAGGCGGGAGGTGCCCTACAATGAGCAGTTCTTC.

This chain links TRBV5-1 with TRBJ1-1; 8 nucleotides agree with TRBD1. The CDR3 totals 12 residues. With V trimmed by 4 bases and J by 7 bases, 3 bases remained unmatched. Looked up from germline, CDR1 is SGHRS and CDR2 is YFSETQ. The CDR3 DNA follows: TGCGCCAGCAGCATTACAGGGGGTGAAGCTTTCTTT. The encoded protein is CASSITGGEAFF.

As to this clonotype: It is likely a read error, because the conserved phenylalanine at the end of the CDR3 is missing. The V and J genes are TRBV11-2 and TRBJ2-1; D is ambiguous. This CDR3 is built from 13 residues. V was pared by 1 base and J by 4 bases, with 5 bases between. Germline CDR1 SGHAT, CDR2 FQNNGV. DNA for the CDR3: TGTGCCAGCAGCTTAGGCCAGTACAATGAGCAGTTCTTA. Its translation: CASSLGQYNEQFL.

This clonotype was counted only a few times. The chain couples TRBV11-2 to TRBJ1-1; TRBD1 agrees at 7 bases. This CDR3 comprises 17 residues. Looked up from germline, CDR1 is SGHAT and CDR2 is FQNNGV. Unmatched junction bases numbered 16, after V lost 5 bases and J lost 4 bases. CDR3 region: CASSLTPRADRFTEAFF. The CDR3, as DNA: TGTGCCAGCAGCCTAACCCCCAGGGCGGACAGGTTCACTGAAGCTTTCTTT. Drawing the rest from reference TRBV11-2 and TRBJ1-1, the complete variable domain is EAGVAQSPRYKIIEKRQSVAFWCNPISGHATLYWYQQILGQGPKLLIQFQNNGVVDDSQLPKDRFSAERLKGVDSTLKIQPAKLEDSAVYLCASSLTPRADRFTEAFFGQGTRLTVV.

Of note for this clonotype: A much larger clone differs by one base, so this may be a read error. The V and J genes are TRBV4-1 and TRBJ2-3, with TRBD1 as a possible D gene (6 bases). This CDR3 region has 16 residues. Between the trimmed V and J ends, which lost 1 base and 4 bases, there was a span of 15 bases. Germline V CDR1 and CDR2: MGHRA, YSYEKL. The DNA for the CDR3 is TGCGCCAGCAGCCAAGTTCCACAGGGTGCCGCAGATACGCAGTATTTT. This sequence encodes CASSQVPQGAADTQYF.

V gene TRBV7-9 combines with J gene TRBJ1-2; weak D call: TRBD1 (6 bases). V lost 5 bases to trimming and J lost 13 bases, with 17 bases between them. The CDR3 is 12 residues long. Germline V lookup: CDR1 SEHNR, CDR2 FQNEAQ (reference sequence). The DNA for the CDR3 is TGTGCCAGCAGCCCGCATGGCAGGGGAATCACCTTC. Translation: CASSPHGRGITF.

This clonotype has at least ten counts. The chain joins TRBV14 to TRBJ2-7; the match to TRBD2 covers 7 bases. Trimming took 4 bases from V and 6 from J; bases not matched to a gene: 9. CDR1 SGHDN and CDR2 FVKESK come from the germline V gene. This CDR3 comprises 14 residues. The DNA of the CDR3 is TGTGCCAGCAGCCTTACGGGAGGCCTGGGCGAGCAGTACTTC. Its translation is CASSLTGGLGEQYF.

The sample holds many counts of this clonotype. The chain is built from TRBV27 and TRBJ1-3; no clear D. The V gene's germline CDR1 is MNHEY and CDR2 SMNVEV (reference sequence). V shed 6 bases and J shed 4 bases, with 7 bases lying between them. The CDR3 consists of 12 residues. The CDR3 nucleotides are TGTGCCAGCAGGGGTCCCGGAAACACCATATATTTT. Encoded protein: CASRGPGNTIYF.

This clonotype has ten or more counts. The chain links TRBV27 to TRBJ1-5; D gene unclear. This CDR3 has 15 amino acids. V lost 2 bases to trimming and J lost 3 bases, with 11 bases between them. CDR1 MNHEY and CDR2 SMNVEV come from the germline V gene (reference sequence). The CDR3 is CASSLRESLNQPQHF. CDR3 DNA sequence: TGTGCCAGCAGTTTACGGGAGTCCCTCAATCAGCCCCAGCATTTT.

In its sample, this clonotype was seen many times. This sequence joins TRBV7-2 and TRBJ2-7; tentatively, D is TRBD1 (6 bases). Germline V lookup: CDR1 SGHTA, CDR2 FQGNSA. The V end was cut by 3 bases, the J end by 2 bases, with 11 bases between. The CDR3 extends over 14 amino acids. This chain's CDR3 is CASSFGKGAYEQYF. Written as DNA, the CDR3 is TGTGCCAGCAGCTTCGGAAAGGGGGCCTACGAGCAGTACTTC. The full variable domain, completed using reference TRBV7-2 and TRBJ2-7, is GAGVSQSPSNKVTEKGKDVELRCDPISGHTALYWYRQSLGQGLEFLIYFQGNSAPDKSGLPSDRFSAERTGGSVSTLTIQRTQQEDSAVYLCASSFGKGAYEQYFGPGTRLTVT.

This chain connects TRBV19 to TRBJ1-1, with 7 bases matching TRBD1. The CDR3 runs to 14 residues. V was clipped by 3 bases and J by 4 bases; unmatched bases: 5. The germline CDR1 and CDR2 sequences are LNHDA and SQIVND (reference sequence). The CDR3 sequence is CASSIGQGVTEAFF. CDR3 nucleotide sequence: TGTGCCAGTAGTATCGGCCAGGGGGTCACTGAAGCTTTCTTT.

There are a few counts of this clonotype. Its ends do not fully match the called genes, so a read error is possible. The J gene is TRBJ2-3, the V gene TRBV19; 8 bases are a match to TRBD2. CDR1 and CDR2 from the germline V gene are LNHDA and SQIVND (reference sequence). This CDR3 is 14 amino acids long. CDR3 protein: CACREGLVGDTQYF. The DNA for the CDR3 is TGTGCCTGTAGGGAGGGACTAGTAGGAGATACGCAGTATTTT. The complete variable domain, with remaining parts taken from reference TRBV19 and TRBJ2-3, reads DGGITQSPKYLFRKEGQNVTLSCEQNLNHDAMYWYRQDPGQGLRLIYYSQIVNDFQKGDIAEGYSVSREKKESFPLTVTSAQKNPTAFYLCACREGLVGDTQYFGPGTRLTVL.